This entry features one T cell receptor (beta chain) sequence. The antigen is not known. This entry is derived from a study of blood T cells in healthy people across ages. Using a J-beta primer mix together with a sample-barcoded 5' primer, a second PCR was run for roughly 6 to 11 cycles. TCRdb reprocessed the 5' RACE reads via MiXCR and lists one record per CDR3 protein. The data hold 800,000 to 1,300,000 distinct CDR3 sequences, with under 30% observed a single time. Germline loops: CDR1 SQVTM, CDR2 ANQGSEA. The CDR3 loop spans 15 amino acids. The V and J ends lost 2 bases and 0 bases respectively, with 11 bases between them. Findings and caveats of the study: Estimated diversity that came from one million T cells was considered an underestimate.

Healthy Russian Caucasian donors spanned ages about 6 to 95 years. In each sample, at least 6.5 million PBMCs were isolated. The same specimen was also included in a second study, on T cells of mothers and their children. That paper states: Material was donated by three healthy Caucasian mothers and their six children.

The V call is TRBV29-1, the J call TRBJ2-1; D may correspond to TRBD1 or TRBD2 (6 bases each). The TCR sequence derives from a girl aged 2-10 years in good health. The sequencing input was blood. Written as DNA, the CDR3 is TGCAGCGTTGAATCGGGGGCGGTCTCCTACAATGAGCAGTTCTTC. This translates into CSVESGAVSYNEQFF.